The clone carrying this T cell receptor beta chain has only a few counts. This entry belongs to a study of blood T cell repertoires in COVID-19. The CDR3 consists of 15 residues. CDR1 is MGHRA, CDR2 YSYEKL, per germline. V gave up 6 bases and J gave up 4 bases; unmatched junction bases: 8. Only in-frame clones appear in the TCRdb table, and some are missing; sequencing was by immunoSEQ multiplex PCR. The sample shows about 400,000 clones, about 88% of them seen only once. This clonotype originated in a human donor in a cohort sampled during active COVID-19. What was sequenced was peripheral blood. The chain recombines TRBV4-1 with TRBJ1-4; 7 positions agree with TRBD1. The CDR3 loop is CASRNNRGSNEKLFF. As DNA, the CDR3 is TGCGCCAGCAGGAACAACAGGGGCAGTAATGAAAAACTGTTTTTT.